The clone carrying this TCR beta chain was counted a few times. Its antigen remains unknown. These data are taken from a study of cytomegalovirus exposure and HLA in healthy donors. Study as a whole: Earlier, roughly 120 million unique TCR beta sequences were recovered from 170 million or so T cells by an analysis. Study results and caveats: CMV antigen specificity was confirmed in vitro for a few CMV-associated chains. CMV serostatus was the sole immune exposure information available. Rates of TCR association differed by HLA locus in a later analysis, with DRB1 highest and HLA-C lowest.

Germline V gene sequence: CDR1 GTSNPN, CDR2 SVGIG (reference sequence). After removal of 3 bases from V and 2 bases from J, the junction contained 6 bases not matched to a gene. CDR3 length equals 14 residues. In the PCR, 60 Vbeta and 13 Jbeta primers were used. Here immunoSEQ multiplex PCR was the method, and the copy in TCRdb shows in-frame clones only, minus some. This table holds about 130,000 clones, under 80% found once. The origin of this receptor is a man aged 40-49 years in good health and CMV-seropositive. This chain links TRBV30 with TRBJ1-2, with 7 bases lining up with TRBD1. Input material: PBMCs. This CDR3 reads CAWSPQGNNYGYTF. CDR3 DNA sequence: TGTGCCTGGAGCCCACAGGGGAACAACTATGGCTACACCTTC.